This T cell receptor (beta chain) was documented in a study of blood T cells in healthy people across ages. Study-level points and caveats: Not knowing donor CMV status may have confounded expanded clonotype changes.

About this clonotype itself: What it binds is unknown.

Caucasian individuals from Russia who were healthy and aged about 6 to 95 acted as donors. The amount of total RNA extracted per sample was at least 5.5 micrograms. This CDR3 is built from 14 residues. The V segment lost 5 bases and the J segment 0 bases; nucleotides outside the gene matches: 5. Germline CDR1 is SQVTM and CDR2 is ANQGSEA. For the second PCR, which ran for roughly 6 to 12 cycles, a sample-barcoded 5' primer and a J-beta primer mix were used. Carrying 12 random nucleotides, a template-switch adaptor labeled each individual cDNA molecule. TCRdb used MiXCR to reprocess the 5' RACE reads, holding one entry per CDR3 protein. The sample carries about 570,000 distinct CDR3 sequences, approximately 25% recorded once.

The sample was blood. The TCR sequence derives from a woman in her seventies in good health. This chain joins TRBV29-1 and TRBJ2-7; 9 bases align to TRBD1. The CDR3 loop reads CSVHDRGASYEQYF. The CDR3, as DNA: TGCAGCGTTCATGACAGGGGGGCCTCCTACGAGCAGTACTTC.